Listed below are T cell receptor beta chains from one sample, sequenced in a study of early T cells in non-severe SARS-CoV-2 infection. TCRdb re-called the 5' RACE reads with MiXCR, one entry per CDR3 protein. Among about 64,000 distinct CDR3 sequences listed, just under 5% were seen once. Sequenced material: whole blood. These receptors came from an adult who was a healthcare worker with PCR-confirmed SARS-CoV-2 infection or an uninfected control (not recorded which). Each CDR3 is given without its conserved first and last residue. Each record gives: V gene, CDR3 protein.

>TRBV11-2
ASSLDMRLQETQY
>TRBV11-2
ASSLDLNQPQH
>TRBV6-5
ASSYSRGGYGYT
>TRBV7-2
ASSPASGRVNEQF
>TRBV6-5
ASSLQGAGTDTQY
>TRBV5-4
ASSTGLDQNTGELF
>TRBV25-1
ASRGTNQETQY
>TRBV20-1
SASPAMGGQGQETQY
>TRBV29-1
SVPSGSATDTQY
>TRBV19
ASSTAANTGELF
>TRBV19
ASSIAASGRDTQY
>TRBV7-9
ASSPGTSGTDTQY
>TRBV29-1
SGGTGGRTEAF
>TRBV7-9
ASSQPGQGSYGYT
>TRBV10-1
ASSESNIQY
>TRBV12-5
ASGLGTGSAKNIQY
>TRBV18
ASSPGGVYNSPLH